Below are 27 T cell receptor beta chains sequenced from a single sample in a study of early T cells in non-severe SARS-CoV-2 infection. TCRdb reprocessed the 5' RACE reads with MiXCR, giving one entry per CDR3 protein. This sample yields 49,000 or so distinct CDR3 sequences, of which roughly 6.5% are seen a single time; around 2.8% belongs to the top ten. Specimen: whole blood, collected at baseline. These receptors originate from an adult who was a healthcare worker with PCR-confirmed SARS-CoV-2 infection or an uninfected control (not recorded which).

This clonotype was seen ten or more times. CDR3 sequence: CASSFQMNTEAFF. The CDR3 DNA reads as TGTGCCAGCAGCTTCCAAATGAACACTGAAGCTTTCTTT. This chain joins TRBV7-3 and TRBJ1-1; D gene unclear. Trimming pared 3 bases from V and 0 bases from J, leaving 5 bases between. Germline values: CDR1 SGHTA, CDR2 FQGTGA. The CDR3 spans 13 residues.

V gene TRBV7-2 combines with J gene TRBJ1-1; 7 bases are a match to TRBD1. The germline V gene encodes CDR1 SGHTA and CDR2 FQGNSA. The V segment lost 5 bases and the J segment 7 bases; nucleotides outside the gene matches: 4. The CDR3 covers 12 residues. The CDR3 bases are TGTGCCAGCAGCCGAGACAGGGATGAAGCTTTCTTT. This sequence encodes CASSRDRDEAFF.

This clonotype turned up a few times. As DNA, the CDR3 is TGCAGTGCTAGAGGGGACACCATGAACACTGAAGCTTTCTTT. It translates to CSARGDTMNTEAFF. This chain joins TRBV20-1 and TRBJ1-1, with D possibly TRBD1 on 6 matching bases. Trimming stripped 1 base from V and 0 bases from J, with 9 bases between. Germline V lookup: CDR1 DFQATT, CDR2 SNEGSKA (reference sequence). The CDR3 spans 14 residues.

This clonotype was counted at least ten times. This chain links TRBV7-6 with TRBJ1-1; D is undetermined. Deletions cut 4 bases from V and 2 bases from J, with 2 bases between. CDR1 and CDR2 from the germline V gene are SGHVS and FNYEAQ. CDR3 size: 11 residues. CDR3 amino acids: CASSSNTEAFF. DNA of the CDR3: TGTGCCAGCAGCTCTAACACTGAAGCTTTCTTT.

The rearrangement links TRBV4-1 to TRBJ2-3; D uncertain. The length of the CDR3 is 11 residues. V lost 8 bases and J lost 1, with 4 bases in between. The germline V gene has CDR1 MGHRA and CDR2 YSYEKL. CDR3 sequence (DNA): TGCGCCAGCTGGGGCACAGATACGCAGTATTTT. Its translation: CASWGTDTQYF.

The V call is TRBV30, the J call TRBJ2-7, with 12 bases lining up with TRBD1. Per germline, CDR1 GTSNPN and CDR2 SVGIG (reference sequence). V shed 5 bases, J shed 7 bases, and the junction held 12 bases outside the gene matches. The CDR3 has 15 amino acids. CDR3 residues: CAWGRGGQGAWEQYF. The CDR3 coding sequence is TGTGCCTGGGGTCGAGGGGGACAGGGGGCTTGGGAGCAGTACTTC.

This clonotype occurred once. The chain combines TRBV5-1 with TRBJ2-7; tentatively, D is TRBD1 (6 bases). CDR1 is SGHRS and CDR2 is YFSETQ in the germline V gene. V was shortened by 4 bases and J by 2 bases, with 19 bases between the two germline ends. The CDR3 runs 16 residues. The CDR3 loop is CASSRTDVRLTYEQYF. The CDR3 bases are TGCGCCAGCAGCCGGACAGATGTACGGTTAACCTACGAGCAGTACTTC.

The chain links TRBV30 to TRBJ2-2, with a weak D call TRBD1 (5 bases). CDR1 and CDR2 (germline): GTSNPN, SVGIG (reference sequence). Trimming took 3 bases from V and 7 from J, leaving 12 bases between them. The CDR3 covers 13 residues. This chain's CDR3 is CAWRGVYVGELFF. CDR3 in DNA: TGTGCCTGGAGAGGGGTATACGTCGGGGAGCTGTTTTTT.

This clonotype came up many times. The chain recombines TRBV30 with TRBJ1-6, with D maybe TRBD1 (5 bases). Trimming removed 4 bases from V and 0 bases from J, with 16 bases in between. The CDR3 spans 17 residues. Germline CDR1 and CDR2: GTSNPN and SVGIG (reference sequence). This chain's CDR3 is CAWTDSARCSYNSPLHF. The DNA for the CDR3 is TGTGCCTGGACCGACAGCGCTAGATGCTCCTATAATTCACCCCTCCACTTT.

This clonotype was seen at least ten times. The chain carries TRBV4-2 and TRBJ2-5; maybe TRBD1 (6 bases). In germline, CDR1 is LGHNA, CDR2 YNFKEQ. The V and J ends lost 4 bases and 5 bases respectively, with 17 bases between them. The CDR3 length is 15 residues. CDR3 amino acids: CASSRPGHLPETQYF. CDR3 nucleotides: TGTGCCAGCAGCCGCCCGGGACATCTCCCGGAGACCCAGTACTTC.

The chain employs TRBV9 and TRBJ1-6; D is unresolved. CDR3 length: 14 amino acids. V shed 4 bases and J shed 9 bases, with 14 bases lying between them. Germline V gene data show CDR1 as SGDLS and CDR2 as YYNGEE. CDR3 DNA: TGTGCCAGCAGCCCCCCCGGGGATACTTCACCCCTCCACTTT. It encodes CASSPPGDTSPLHF. The complete variable domain, with remaining parts taken from reference TRBV9 and TRBJ1-6, reads DSGVTQTPKHLITATGQRVTLRCSPRSGDLSVYWYQQSLDQGLQFLIQYYNGEERAKGNILERFSAQQFPDLHSELNLSSLELGDSALYFCASSPPGDTSPLHFGNGTRLTVT.

The chain combines TRBV7-9 with TRBJ2-3, with D unresolved. CDR1 SEHNR and CDR2 FQNEAQ come from the germline V gene (reference sequence). There are 11 residues in the CDR3. The V and J ends lost 6 bases and 3 bases respectively, with 4 bases between them. CDR3 loop: CASSDTDTQYF. CDR3 nucleotide sequence: TGTGCCAGCAGTGATACAGATACGCAGTATTTT.

This clonotype was seen a handful of times. J is TRBJ2-2 and V is TRBV29-1, with 8 positions matching TRBD1. The length of the CDR3 is 14 residues. Germline lookup yields CDR1 SQVTM and CDR2 ANQGSEA. Germline trimming cut 8 bases from V and 2 bases from J; bases unmatched to any gene: 7. The CDR3 loop is CSSKTGANTGELFF. CDR3 sequence (DNA): TGCAGCTCCAAGACAGGGGCTAACACCGGGGAGCTGTTTTTT.

J is TRBJ2-1 and V is TRBV7-9; no clear D gene. V shed 5 bases and J shed 8 bases, with 13 bases lying between them. Germline V CDR1 and CDR2: SEHNR, FQNEAQ (reference sequence). The CDR3 totals 13 residues. The CDR3 region is CASSLEASYEQFF. The DNA for the CDR3 is TGTGCCAGCAGCCTAGAGGCGAGTTATGAGCAGTTCTTC.

Ten or more counts support this clonotype. The CDR3 nucleotides read TGTGCCAGTAGTACGTACAGGGCTGGGCTAAATCAGCCCCAGCATTTT. It codes for CASSTYRAGLNQPQHF. The genes are TRBV19 and TRBJ1-5, with a tentative D call TRBD1 (6 bases). Trimming cost V 4 bases and J 4 bases, with 17 bases left between them. CDR1 is LNHDA and CDR2 is SQIVND in the germline V gene (reference sequence). The CDR3 runs 16 residues.

This clonotype showed up just a few times. The J gene is TRBJ1-4, the V gene TRBV29-1; no clear D gene. Trimming cost V 4 bases and J 0 bases, with 9 bases left between them. The CDR3 covers 14 residues. The germline V gene has CDR1 SQVTM and CDR2 ANQGSEA. The CDR3 here is CSVVDSSTNEKLFF. The CDR3 DNA is TGCAGCGTTGTGGACTCCTCAACTAATGAAAAACTGTTTTTT.

This clonotype was seen at least ten times. J is TRBJ1-4 and V is TRBV20-1, with D unresolved. CDR3 length equals 15 residues. The V end lost 0 bases, the J end lost 5 bases, and 13 bases lay between the germline ends. Per germline, CDR1 DFQATT and CDR2 SNEGSKA (reference sequence). CDR3: CSARDRRERNEKLFF. The CDR3 DNA reads TGCAGTGCTAGAGATCGCCGGGAAAGAAATGAAAAACTGTTTTTT.

In its sample, this clonotype was seen many times. The chain couples TRBV6-1 to TRBJ2-3; D remains unclear. The CDR3 is made up of 13 amino acids. V was clipped by 4 bases and J by 7 bases, with 12 bases between them. CDR1 is MNHNS, CDR2 SASEGT, per germline. Written as DNA, the CDR3 is TGTGCCAGCAGTGCTACCGGGTGGTATACGCAGTATTTT. Residues: CASSATGWYTQYF.

This clonotype appeared a few times. The V call is TRBV5-1, the J call TRBJ2-1; weak D call: TRBD1 (5 bases). V lost 5 bases and J 6 bases, leaving 9 bases between the germline ends. CDR1 and CDR2 (germline): SGHRS, YFSETQ. The CDR3 length is 12 residues. The CDR3 region is CASSVQGNEQFF. The CDR3 DNA follows: TGCGCCAGCAGTGTCCAGGGCAATGAGCAGTTCTTC. Filled out from reference TRBV5-1 and TRBJ2-1, the complete variable domain reads KAGVTQTPRYLIKTRGQQVTLSCSPISGHRSVSWYQQTPGQGLQFLFEYFSETQRNKGNFPGRFSGRQFSNSRSEMNVSTLELGDSALYLCASSVQGNEQFFGPGTRLTVL.

This clonotype has a count of ten or more. The chain joins TRBV18 to TRBJ2-7; 8 nucleotides agree with TRBD1. Germline V gene lookup returns CDR1 KGHSH and CDR2 LQKENI. This CDR3 has 17 residues. The ends lost 3 bases at V and 2 bases at J; junction bases unmatched: 12. The DNA of the CDR3 is TGTGCCAGCTCACCCGCCGGGACAGGAGAGACCCCCTACGAGCAGTACTTC. Amino acid sequence: CASSPAGTGETPYEQYF.

As to this clonotype: A much larger clone is a single base away; this may be a read error. The V call is TRBV4-3, the J call TRBJ2-2; no reliable D call. Trimming pared 4 bases from V and 4 bases from J, leaving 16 bases between. The germline V gene encodes CDR1 LGHNA and CDR2 YSLEER. The CDR3 extends over 16 amino acids. The CDR3 nucleotides are TGCGCCAGCAGCCCCGATGGTGGCGTACTCACCGGGGAGCTGTTTTTT. This codes for CASSPDGGVLTGELFF.

This clonotype was observed at least ten times. The rearrangement links TRBV12-3 or TRBV12-4 to TRBJ1-2, with TRBD1 matching over 8 bases. The V gene end was trimmed by 6 bases and the J gene end by 8 bases; junction bases not matched to a gene: 8. The CDR3 totals 13 residues. The CDR3 sequence is CASSYQGAFGYTF. For the CDR3, the DNA is TGTGCCAGCAGCTATCAGGGGGCTTTCGGCTACACCTTC.

This clonotype was seen many times. The J gene is TRBJ2-7, the V gene TRBV6-2 or TRBV6-3; 7 bases align to TRBD2. The germline CDR1 and CDR2 sequences are MNHEY and SVGEGT. The V segment lost 6 bases and the J segment 4 bases; nucleotides outside the gene matches: 9. The CDR3 loop spans 14 amino acids. The CDR3 DNA reads TGTGCCAGCAGCACAGCGGGGCCCCAATACGAGCAGTACTTC. Residues: CASSTAGPQYEQYF.

This clonotype has a handful of counts. This chain joins TRBV7-9 and TRBJ2-5; the D gene is possibly TRBD2 (6 bases). Trimming shortened V by 5 bases and J by 5 bases, and 15 bases separated the two germline ends. From germline, CDR1 is SEHNR and CDR2 FQNEAQ (reference sequence). The CDR3 totals 14 residues. CDR3 sequence reads: CASSPQRAGETQYF. The CDR3 DNA reads as TGTGCCAGCAGCCCACAGCGGGCGGGGGAGACCCAGTACTTC.

CDR3 region: CASSRGGRLTEAFF. CDR3 DNA: TGTGCCAGCAGCAGGGGGGGGCGACTCACTGAAGCTTTCTTT. The genes are TRBV12-3 or TRBV12-4 and TRBJ1-1; 7 nucleotides align to TRBD1. CDR3 length: 14 residues. After removal of 6 bases from V and 4 bases from J, the junction contained 8 bases not matched to a gene.

The sample holds many counts of this clonotype. The J gene is TRBJ2-7, the V gene TRBV4-3; D may be TRBD2 (5 bases). V lost 4 bases and J lost 6, with 13 bases in between. The germline CDR1 and CDR2 sequences are LGHNA and YSLEER. The length of the CDR3 is 13 residues. The CDR3 DNA sequence: TGCGCCAGCAGCCCTTGGACTGGGTCCGAGCAGTACTTC. Its protein is CASSPWTGSEQYF.

Regarding this clonotype: A junction boundary mismatches the germline segment, possibly from a read error. This chain joins TRBV27 and TRBJ2-1, with D maybe TRBD1 (5 bases). The CDR3 loop spans 16 amino acids. The V gene's germline CDR1 is MNHEY and CDR2 SMNVEV (reference sequence). CDR3 bases: TGTGCCAGCAGTCTATCAGGGTCGTACGCATACAATGAGCAGTTCTTC. It is translated as CASSLSGSYAYNEQFF.